This is a list of T cell receptor beta chains from one sample in a study of Ad26.COV2.S vaccination and SARS-CoV-2 variants. Sequenced by immunoSEQ multiplex PCR; TCRdb stores in-frame clones only, minus some. The repertoire holds hundreds of thousands of clones, with around 92% as singletons. The sequences come from peripheral blood, collected in a trial of Ad26.COV2.S vaccine versus placebo. The origin of the receptors is a person aged 18 to 59 who received the Ad26.COV2.S COVID-19 vaccine or a placebo. Each CDR3 is given with its conserved first and last residue.

j_call v_call cdr3_aa
TRBJ2-7 TRBV2 CASSTTYEQYF
TRBJ2-5 TRBV30 CAWSRVEETQYF
TRBJ2-1 TRBV19 CASSIRDTTKGGVF
TRBJ2-1 TRBV24-1 CATSHTSGSVNEQFF
TRBJ2-7 TRBV7-2 CASNTGSSYEQYF
TRBJ2-7 TRBV5-6 CASSLAGGQISYEQYF
TRBJ2-5 TRBV15 CATSGEGLAVPKETQYF
TRBJ2-3 TRBV19 CASSIDWARTDTQYF
TRBJ2-1 TRBV5-5 CASSFPSGNYNEQFF
TRBJ2-3 TRBV7-9 CASSFPSGGSRTDTQYF
TRBJ2-1 TRBV5-1 CASSFTGLAVDEQFF
TRBJ1-6 TRBV4-1 CASSPRGIYNSPLHF
TRBJ1-1 TRBV7-2 CASSLTYTEAFF
TRBJ2-2 TRBV15 CATSKNSHTGELFF
TRBJ2-5 TRBV5-1 CASSLVAGAQEIQYF
TRBJ2-5 TRBV7-9 CASREEEGEETQYF
TRBJ1-6 TRBV5-1 CASSGGIQGMGYNSPLHF
TRBJ1-3 TRBV6-5 CASTAWSPSGNTIYF
TRBJ2-6 TRBV7-6 CASRDTGGRGANVLTF
TRBJ1-5 TRBV6-5 CASSPGLGNQPQHF
TRBJ2-1 TRBV4-1 CASRSSGTSLHNEQFF
TRBJ2-7 TRBV6-2/TRBV6-3 CASSLRSAAEQYF
TRBJ2-7 TRBV5-1 CASNAGQVNYEQYF
TRBJ2-7 TRBV6-5 CASSYPPGHEQYF